The present entry profiles one T cell receptor (beta chain) with its context. Original methodology: Estimates of nucleated cell counts were drawn from the amplification of reference gene primers. The assay was immunoSEQ multiplex PCR, and TCRdb's table has in-frame clones only and misses some. D and trimming were read from the DNA, whereas the V and J calls and clone size are those reported in that table. The sample has roughly 91,000 clones; approximately 79% are singletons. This sample is part of a study of blood T cell repertoires in COVID-19. Study context: The cDNA or gDNA used as material had been derived from T cells, B-cell-depleted T cells, or PBMCs.

CDR3 length equals 13 residues. Germline loops: CDR1 ENHRY, CDR2 SYGVKD. J gave up 4 bases and V 6 bases, and 4 bases lay outside the gene matches. The sequenced material came from peripheral blood. The chain is built from TRBV10-3 and TRBJ2-3; 7 bases are a match to TRBD1. This clonotype originated in a man aged 65-85 years with acute or convalescent COVID-19. The DNA for the CDR3 is TGTGCCATCAGGAGTAGGGGGCCAGATACGCAGTATTTT. This sequence encodes CAIRSRGPDTQYF.